This TCR beta chain stems from a study of OX40 agonist ivuxolimab in advanced cancers. As for the study more broadly: Ivuxolimab was a fully human IgG2 agonistic monoclonal antibody targeting the costimulatory receptor OX40 (CD134). The paper reports the monotherapy dose-escalation portion (N ≈ 50 patients) of the phase I ivuxolimab trial. Peripheral TCRbeta sequencing aimed to test whether ivuxolimab altered TCR sequence diversity and caused clonal T-cell expansion. Intravenous ivuxolimab was administered to patients every 2 weeks at six dose levels: 0.01, 0.1, 0.3, 1.5, 3 and 10 mg/kg. Partial responses occurred in three dose-escalation patients: two with cutaneous melanoma and one with hepatocellular carcinoma. Of the approximately 50 patients in dose escalation, about 19 had hepatocellular carcinoma, roughly 15 had melanoma, 9 had renal cell carcinoma and 9 had head and neck cancer. Prior anti-PD-1, anti-PD-L1 or anti-CTLA-4 therapy was permitted, and checkpoint inhibitors had been received by approximately 39% of dose-escalation patients. A male proportion of almost 85% and a mean age of approximately 60 years, ranging from roughly 23 to 80, were recorded for the dose-escalation cohort. What the study reported, not specific to this receptor: In partial responders in the 0.1-3.0 mg/kg groups, normalized peripheral clonal expansion was found to be among the lowest, especially among CD8+ T cells. Low levels of normalized T-cell clonal expansion were also seen in some patients who did not respond. Clonal expansion of both CD4+ and CD8+ blood T cells was observed from baseline to week 6 at doses 0.1 to 3.0 mg/kg. After ivuxolimab, CD8+ T cells had more expanded clones than CD4+ T cells on average. The antigen specificity of the peripheral T cells that underwent clonal expansion was not determined.

For sequencing of the TCRbeta CDR3 region, genomic DNA was extracted from the sorted cells. The immunoSEQ Assay was used for sequencing of TCRbeta CDR3 regions. Not all clones reach the TCRdb copy of this immuneACCESS table, which keeps in-frame sequences only. Checked studies attribute under half of the gap to unresolved V genes and leave the rest unexplained. In this sample the table shows more than 100,000 clones, about nine tenths of which occur a single time. In total, the top ten clones hold roughly 1.1% of the sample. To note about this clone: The target of this receptor is not known. Base quality data are lacking; no much larger clone is found one base away.

Patients with autoimmune disease history or receiving systemic immunosuppression were excluded from the trial. In every dose cohort, peripheral blood was drawn for TCR sequencing at baseline, cycle 4 day 1, and cycle 7 day 1. The samples were taken from a phase I, first-in-human, multicenter, open-label dose-escalation trial of ivuxolimab. Adults with locally advanced or metastatic head and neck squamous cell, hepatocellular, melanoma or renal cell carcinoma were enrolled in the trial. Before TCR sequencing, CD4+ and CD8+ T cells were separately sorted from peripheral blood. Clipping removes 5 bases from V and 4 bases from J, with 12 as the unmatched junction base count. The CDR3 runs 17 amino acids, cysteine and phenylalanine included. Only CDR3 DNA is held: 51 bases, read in frame from base 1. CDR1 and CDR2, looked up from the germline V gene, are SGHTA and FQGNSA.

The sample here was CD4+ or CD8+ T cells sorted from blood, taken in a trial of the OX40 agonist ivuxolimab. The V and J segments used are TRBV7-2 and TRBJ2-2; TRBD2 agrees with 8 junctional bases. This TCR came from an adult with an advanced solid tumor such as melanoma, head and neck, liver or kidney cancer. The CDR3 is CASSQRVAGLSTGELFF. In nucleotides, the sequence is TGTGCCAGCAGCCAAAGAGTAGCGGGACTAAGCACCGGGGAGCTGTTTTTT.